This passage covers 7 T cell receptor beta chains from one sample sequenced in a study of cytomegalovirus exposure and HLA in healthy donors. The method was immunoSEQ multiplex PCR; TCRdb's version includes in-frame clones alone and lacks a portion of them. The sample records 200,000 to 250,000 clones, 80% to 90% being singletons. Sequencing was done on a sample of PBMCs. These receptors originate from a woman younger than 30 in good health and CMV-seronegative.

The CDR3 sequence is CASSARDRGYSNQPQHF. The CDR3 nucleotides read TGTGCCAGCAGCGCCCGGGACAGGGGTTATAGCAATCAGCCCCAGCATTTT. The chain employs TRBV28 and TRBJ1-5; 10 nucleotides match TRBD1. The germline gives CDR1 MDHEN, CDR2 SYDVKM. The V and J ends lost 6 bases and 0 bases, in that order; junction bases with no gene match: 8. The CDR3 length is 17 residues.

The chain links TRBV28 to TRBJ2-7; TRBD1 might be the D (5 bases). The CDR3 loop spans 14 amino acids. Between the trimmed V and J ends, which lost 2 bases and 4 bases, there was a span of 12 bases. CDR1 MDHEN and CDR2 SYDVKM come from the germline V gene. The CDR3 DNA is TGTGCCAGCAGTTTACGTTTTCAGGGTTACGAGCAGTACTTC. Translated, it gives CASSLRFQGYEQYF.

This chain joins TRBV27 and TRBJ1-2, with TRBD1 matching over 8 bases. The V gene's germline CDR1 is MNHEY and CDR2 SMNVEV (reference sequence). With V trimmed by 4 bases and J by 8 bases, 9 bases remained unmatched. The CDR3 has 14 residues. For the CDR3, the DNA is TGTGCCAGCAGTTATGCTGGACAGGGCTGGGGCTACACCTTC. Translating gives CASSYAGQGWGYTF.

This clone was observed once. The rearrangement joins TRBV7-9 to TRBJ1-1; D call uncertain. CDR1 is SEHNR, CDR2 FQNEAQ, per germline (reference sequence). This CDR3 spans 14 amino acids. Trimming took off 3 bases at V and 0 bases at J, with 8 bases between the two ends. Written as DNA, the CDR3 is TGTGCCAGCAGCTTTGCCACTTTGAACACTGAAGCTTTCTTT. It translates to CASSFATLNTEAFF.

The chain employs TRBV7-8 and TRBJ2-6; possibly TRBD2 for D (6 bases). Deletions cut 1 base from V and 0 bases from J, with 19 bases between. CDR1 SGHVS and CDR2 FQNEAQ come from the germline V gene. The CDR3 contains 20 residues. The CDR3 here is CASSLERGLGGYSGANVLTF. CDR3 DNA sequence: TGTGCCAGCAGCTTAGAGAGGGGCTTGGGGGGTTACTCTGGGGCCAACGTCCTGACTTTC.

The sample holds many counts of this clone. V gene TRBV29-1 combines with J gene TRBJ2-7; D is possibly TRBD2 (6 bases). This CDR3 spans 12 amino acids. Germline values: CDR1 SQVTM, CDR2 ANQGSEA. V was shortened by 4 bases and J by 6 bases, with 13 bases between the two germline ends. This CDR3 is CSVAGSSPEQYF. CDR3 in DNA: TGCAGCGTTGCCGGGAGCTCACCCGAGCAGTACTTC.

V is TRBV28 and J is TRBJ2-1; D not certain. Germline V gene lookup returns CDR1 MDHEN and CDR2 SYDVKM. V was trimmed by 3 bases and J by 1 base, leaving 7 bases between them. The CDR3 has 14 amino acids. In DNA, the CDR3 is TGTGCCAGCAGTTTTAGTGTTTCCTACAATGAGCAGTTCTTC. The encoded protein is CASSFSVSYNEQFF.